This note documents a single T cell receptor beta chain sequence. Its target antigen remains unknown. Qualities for individual bases were not recorded, and no much larger clone is one base off. The germline V gene gives CDR1 as SGHVS and CDR2 as FQNEAQ. At the junction V is shortened by 5 bases and J by 3 bases; bases outside the gene matches: 5. Its CDR3 holds 14 amino acids, cysteine through phenylalanine. CDR3 DNA only is kept here, 42 bases in frame from base 1. The time point label corresponds to: roughly 24 weeks on oral tofacitinib. The meaning of the sample's treatment or condition label: oral pan-JAK inhibitor, 5-10 mg twice daily. Lesional scalp punch biopsies and peripheral blood were obtained from alopecia areata patients. PBMCs were isolated by density centrifugation and stained for CD3, CD4 and CD8, and CD4+ and CD8+ T cells were sorted on a FACSAria. These data come from a study of CD8+ T cells in alopecia areata (dated by TCRdb to between 2017 and 2018). Background for the entire study: The treated patients took part in an open-label pilot trial in which moderate-to-severe alopecia areata was treated with oral tofacitinib at 5 to 10 mg twice daily. In treated patients, disease severity was measured using the SALT score, which gives the percentage of scalp surface area affected. TCRbeta CDR3 regions were amplified by immunoSEQ multiplex PCR with 35 Vbeta forward and 13 Jbeta reverse primers. Scalp clonality was compared among normal scalp (n=4), patchy alopecia areata scalp (n=8), and alopecia totalis/universalis scalp (n=8). Tofacitinib was given for 6 to 18 months, followed by 6 months of follow-up off drug to assess delayed response and recurrence. In both human patients and the C3H/HeJ mouse model, the study applied high-throughput TCRbeta sequencing to look at T cell clonal expansion in alopecia areata. In humans, TCRbeta sequencing was performed on scalp tissue and on sorted CD4+ and CD8+ peripheral blood T cells from healthy controls and from patients with patchy or totalis/universalis alopecia areata. RNA came from the PAXgene miRNA kit for fixed scalp, the miRNeasy kit for PBMCs, and the RNeasy kit for mouse skin. Biopsies were taken from tofacitinib-treated patients at baseline and at 4 and 24 weeks of treatment, and a later scalp biopsy was taken in several of the tofacitinib-treated patients. On the study overall, not on this receptor specifically: Shared TCR sequences between patients were less evident than in mice, which may be partly attributable to HLA diversity in the patient population. Lesional scalp, especially in alopecia totalis/universalis, showed higher clonality and more expanded CD8+ clones than normal scalp, suggesting antigenic drive. Many expanded lesional clones were found to persist in scalp and blood during tofacitinib treatment, and relapse after treatment cessation may be partly explained by this persistence. With tofacitinib, both scalp clonality and the number of expanded CD8+ clones among the top 100 scalp clones went down significantly. Unlike mouse skin, which is dominated by gammadelta T cells, normal human skin has resident alphabeta T cells that are also sequenced, and this complicates analysis of the scalp TCR repertoire. Because the treated cohort was small and had only one nonresponder, larger studies are needed to examine links between baseline CD8+ expansion and response.

Preparation of the library involved the immunoSEQ multiplex PCR assay. For TCR sequencing, RNA was extracted from every sample and reverse transcribed into cDNA to serve as template. First-strand cDNA was synthesized using SuperScript III with a 2:1 mix of oligo-dT and random hexamers. Amplification bias was assessed with a synthetic immune receptor repertoire, and residual bias was removed computationally. Per the source publication's procedure: Raw reads were preprocessed to remove errors, and CDR3 was defined by IMGT conventions from the conserved cysteine to phenylalanine. Clonality was computed by normalizing Shannon entropy by log2 of the number of productive unique TCRs and subtracting the result from 1. Whether each scalp clone was CD4 or CD8 was inferred by checking scalp TCRbeta sequences against the CD4 and CD8 repertoires from sorted blood. TCRdb provides this immuneACCESS table in a form limited to in-frame rearrangements. Some clones are lacking; in checked studies, under half of them reflect an unresolved V gene, and why the rest are absent is not known. V, J and clone size are taken as reported in that table, and D and trimming were inferred from the DNA itself. This sample lists some 110,000 clones; 50% to 75% were detected once. In total, the top ten clones hold 12% of the sample.

The starting material was CD8+ T cells sorted from blood, obtained at week 24, from a patient treated with tofacitinib. The V and J segments used are TRBV7-8 and TRBJ1-1; TRBD1 lines up with 8 middle nucleotides. The clonotype was recovered from a human donor with alopecia areata. The CDR3 loop reads CASSTMDRDTEAFF. In nucleotides, the sequence is TGTGCCAGCAGCACGATGGACAGGGACACTGAAGCTTTCTTT.